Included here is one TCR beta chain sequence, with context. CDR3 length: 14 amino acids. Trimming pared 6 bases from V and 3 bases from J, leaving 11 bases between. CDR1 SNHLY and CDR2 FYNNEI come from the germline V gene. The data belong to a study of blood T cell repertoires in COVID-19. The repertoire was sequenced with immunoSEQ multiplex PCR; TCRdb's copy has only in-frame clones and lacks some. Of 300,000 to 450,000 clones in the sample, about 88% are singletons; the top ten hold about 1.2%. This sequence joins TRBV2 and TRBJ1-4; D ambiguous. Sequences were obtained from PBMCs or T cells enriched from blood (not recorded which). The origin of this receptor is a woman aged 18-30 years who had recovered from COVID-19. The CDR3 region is CASRAASPNEKLFF. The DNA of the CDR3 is TGTGCCAGCAGGGCGGCCAGTCCTAATGAAAAACTGTTTTTT.